This T cell receptor beta chain was found in a study of T cells in Graves' hyperthyroidism and ophthalmopathy. What was amplified from RNA transcripts were TCR beta CDR3 regions. Initially, a first-round RT-PCR of the TCR CDR3 employed the HTBI primer set. From the multiplex PCR reads, TCRdb called clonotypes with MiXCR, one entry per CDR3 protein. The sample lists hundreds of thousands of distinct CDR3 sequences, roughly 20% occurring once. In patients aged 18 to 65, hyperthyroidism was newly diagnosed, with duration under 2 months. The diagnostic basis comprised clinical symptoms, serum thyroxine and TRAb, thyroid ultrasound and orbital computed tomography. To note about this clonotype: Its antigen is not known.

V was shortened by 5 bases and J by 1 base, with 19 bases between the two germline ends. CDR1 and CDR2 from the germline V gene are LNHNV and YYDKDF (reference sequence). The CDR3 length is 17 residues. Regarding the study as a whole: Ophthalmopathy onset followed model prediction by a median approximately seven months. Within blood appeared most thyroid clonotypes that had expanded above 0.001.

This chain joins TRBV15 and TRBJ2-3, with D hard to call. The sequencing input was blood. This sequence was found in a woman in her 50s with Graves' hyperthyroidism that later progressed to Graves' ophthalmopathy. This CDR3 reads CATSGIPINPGTDTQYF. CDR3 nucleotide sequence: TGTGCCACCAGCGGAATCCCAATAAATCCTGGCACAGATACGCAGTATTTT.